This entry describes one T cell receptor (beta chain). These data originate in a study of blood T cell repertoires in COVID-19. At the level of the study: The United States, Italy and Spain were the sources of the acute and convalescent COVID-19 samples. PBMCs, B-cell-depleted T cells, or T cells were the source of the cDNA or gDNA that made up the material.

This CDR3 has 14 residues. Trimming pared 0 bases from V and 3 bases from J, leaving 9 bases between. Germline V gene lookup returns CDR1 LGHNA and CDR2 YSLEER. In the original analysis: Reference gene primers were amplified, and this amplification served to estimate nucleated cell counts. Data came from immunoSEQ multiplex PCR; TCRdb stores just in-frame clones and leaves some out. V and J calls and clone size are copied from that table; D and trimming were computed from the DNA. In the table there are some 60,000 clones, 70% to 90% of which are singletons. V is TRBV4-3 and J is TRBJ2-7; D may be TRBD2 (5 bases). Material: peripheral blood. The receptor's source is a human donor with active COVID-19. The donor label of this sample is uncertain. CDR3 coding DNA: TGCGCCAGCAGCCAAGAAGGAGGCCTCTACGAGCAGTACTTC. This sequence encodes CASSQEGGLYEQYF.